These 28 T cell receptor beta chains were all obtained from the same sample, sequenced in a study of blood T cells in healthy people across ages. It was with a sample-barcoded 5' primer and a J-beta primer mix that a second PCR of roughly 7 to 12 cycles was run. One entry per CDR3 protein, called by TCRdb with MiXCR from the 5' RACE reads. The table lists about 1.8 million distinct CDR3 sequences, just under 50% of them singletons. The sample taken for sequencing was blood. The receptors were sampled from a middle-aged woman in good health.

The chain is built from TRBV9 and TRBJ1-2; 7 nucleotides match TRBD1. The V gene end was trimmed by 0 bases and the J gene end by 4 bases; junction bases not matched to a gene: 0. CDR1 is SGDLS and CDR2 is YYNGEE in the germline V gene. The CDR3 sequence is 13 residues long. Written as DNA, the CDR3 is TGTGCCAGCAGCGTAGGGGACAGCTATGGCTACACCTTC. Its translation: CASSVGDSYGYTF.

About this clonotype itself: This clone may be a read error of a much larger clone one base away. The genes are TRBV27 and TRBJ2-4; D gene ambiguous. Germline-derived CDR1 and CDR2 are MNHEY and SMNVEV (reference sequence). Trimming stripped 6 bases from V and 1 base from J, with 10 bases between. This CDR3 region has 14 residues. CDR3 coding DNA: TGTGCCAGCAGAAACCCTGGGGCCAAAAACATTCAGTACTTC. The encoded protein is CASRNPGAKNIQYF.

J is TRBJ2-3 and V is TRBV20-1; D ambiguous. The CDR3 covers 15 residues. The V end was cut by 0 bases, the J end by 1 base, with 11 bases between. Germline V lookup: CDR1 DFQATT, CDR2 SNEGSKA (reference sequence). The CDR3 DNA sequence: TGCAGTGCTAGAGACCTGACTGGGGGCACAGATACGCAGTATTTT. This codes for CSARDLTGGTDTQYF.

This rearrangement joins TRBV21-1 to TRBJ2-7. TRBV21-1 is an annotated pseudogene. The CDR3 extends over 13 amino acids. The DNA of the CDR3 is TGTGCCAGCAGGTCCATCCCCACCTACGAGCAGTACTTC. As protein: CASRSIPTYEQYF.

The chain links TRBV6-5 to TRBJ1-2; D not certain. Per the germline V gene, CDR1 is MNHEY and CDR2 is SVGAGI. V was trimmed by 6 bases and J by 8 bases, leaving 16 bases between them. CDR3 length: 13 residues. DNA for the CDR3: TGTGCCAGCAGGAATATTGATTTTTGGGGCTACACCTTC. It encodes CASRNIDFWGYTF.

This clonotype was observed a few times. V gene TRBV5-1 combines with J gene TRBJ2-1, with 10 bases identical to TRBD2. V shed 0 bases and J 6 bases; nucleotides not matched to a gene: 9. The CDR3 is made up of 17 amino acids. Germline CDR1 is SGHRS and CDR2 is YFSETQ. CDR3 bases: TGCGCCAGCAGCTTGGGACCCGGGCTAGCGGGGGTCAATGAGCAGTTCTTC. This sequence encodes CASSLGPGLAGVNEQFF.

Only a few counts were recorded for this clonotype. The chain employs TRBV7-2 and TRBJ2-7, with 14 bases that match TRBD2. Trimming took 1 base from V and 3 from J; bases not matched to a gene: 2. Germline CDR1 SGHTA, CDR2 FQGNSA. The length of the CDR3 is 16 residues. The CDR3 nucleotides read TGTGCCAGCAGCTTAGGACTAGCGGGGGGGTTCTACGAGCAGTACTTC. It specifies CASSLGLAGGFYEQYF.

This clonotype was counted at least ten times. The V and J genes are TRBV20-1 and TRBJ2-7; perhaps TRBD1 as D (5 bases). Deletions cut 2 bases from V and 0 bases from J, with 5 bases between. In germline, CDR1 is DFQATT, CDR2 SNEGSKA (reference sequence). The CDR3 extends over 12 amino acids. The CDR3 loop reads CSARQGSYEQYF. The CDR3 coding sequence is TGCAGTGCTAGACAGGGCTCCTACGAGCAGTACTTC.

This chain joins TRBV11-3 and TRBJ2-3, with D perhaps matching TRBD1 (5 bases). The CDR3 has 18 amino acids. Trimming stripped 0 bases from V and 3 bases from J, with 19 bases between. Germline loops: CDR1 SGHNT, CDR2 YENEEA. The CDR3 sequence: CASSLDHEGALGTDTQYF. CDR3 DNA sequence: TGTGCCAGCAGCTTAGATCATGAAGGGGCCTTGGGGACAGATACGCAGTATTTT.

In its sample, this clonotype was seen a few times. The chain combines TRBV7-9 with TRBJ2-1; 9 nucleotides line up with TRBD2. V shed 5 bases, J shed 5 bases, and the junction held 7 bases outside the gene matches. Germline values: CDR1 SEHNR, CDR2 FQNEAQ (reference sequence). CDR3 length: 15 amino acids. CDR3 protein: CASSGSGGKNNEQFF. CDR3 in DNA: TGTGCCAGCAGCGGTAGCGGGGGAAAAAACAATGAGCAGTTCTTC.

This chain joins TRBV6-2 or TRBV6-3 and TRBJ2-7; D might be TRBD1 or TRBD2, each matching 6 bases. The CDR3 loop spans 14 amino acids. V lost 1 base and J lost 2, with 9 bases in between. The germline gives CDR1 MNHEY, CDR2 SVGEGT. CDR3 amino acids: CASSYLGGPYEQYF. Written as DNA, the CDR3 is TGTGCCAGCAGTTACTTGGGGGGCCCCTACGAGCAGTACTTC.

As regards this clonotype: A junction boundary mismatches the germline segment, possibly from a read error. The CDR3 loop is CASSLAHGWDTRAQYF. DNA for the CDR3: TGTGCTAGCAGCTTAGCGCATGGTTGGGACACAAGGGCCCAGTACTTC. The chain links TRBV7-7 to TRBJ2-5; the D gene is possibly TRBD1 (6 bases). Germline V CDR1 and CDR2: SSHAT, FNYEAQ (reference sequence). The CDR3 is 16 residues long.

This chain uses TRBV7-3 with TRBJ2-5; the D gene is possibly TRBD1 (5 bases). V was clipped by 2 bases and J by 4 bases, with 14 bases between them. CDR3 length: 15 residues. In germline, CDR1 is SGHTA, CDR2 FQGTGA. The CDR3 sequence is CASSLGRQFGETQYF. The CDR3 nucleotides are TGTGCCAGCAGCTTAGGCCGACAGTTTGGAGAGACCCAGTACTTC.

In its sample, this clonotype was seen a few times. CDR3 loop: CASSPRVDRGSGDTQYF. In nucleotides, the CDR3 is TGTGCCAGCAGTCCCAGGGTCGACAGGGGGTCGGGAGATACGCAGTATTTT. The chain employs TRBV27 and TRBJ2-3, with 9 positions matching TRBD1. Trimming at V came to 5 bases and at J to 5 bases, leaving 14 bases not matched to a gene. The germline V gene has CDR1 MNHEY and CDR2 SMNVEV (reference sequence). The CDR3 has 17 amino acids.

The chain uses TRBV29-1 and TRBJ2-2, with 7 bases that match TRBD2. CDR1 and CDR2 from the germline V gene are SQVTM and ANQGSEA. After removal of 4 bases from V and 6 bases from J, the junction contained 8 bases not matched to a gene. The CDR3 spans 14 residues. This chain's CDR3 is CSVGEGPEAGELFF. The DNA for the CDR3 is TGCAGCGTTGGGGAGGGGCCCGAAGCCGGGGAGCTGTTTTTT.

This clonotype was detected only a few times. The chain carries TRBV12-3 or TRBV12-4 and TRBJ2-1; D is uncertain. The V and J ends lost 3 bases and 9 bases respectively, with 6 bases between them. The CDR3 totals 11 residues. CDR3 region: CASSFAVEQFF. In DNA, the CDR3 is TGTGCCAGCAGTTTTGCAGTTGAGCAGTTCTTC.

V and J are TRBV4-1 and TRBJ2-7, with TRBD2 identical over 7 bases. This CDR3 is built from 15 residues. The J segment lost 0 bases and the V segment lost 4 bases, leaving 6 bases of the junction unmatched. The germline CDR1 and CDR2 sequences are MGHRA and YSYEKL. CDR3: CASSPREGFSYEQYF. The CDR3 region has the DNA TGCGCCAGCAGCCCCAGGGAGGGATTCTCCTACGAGCAGTACTTC.

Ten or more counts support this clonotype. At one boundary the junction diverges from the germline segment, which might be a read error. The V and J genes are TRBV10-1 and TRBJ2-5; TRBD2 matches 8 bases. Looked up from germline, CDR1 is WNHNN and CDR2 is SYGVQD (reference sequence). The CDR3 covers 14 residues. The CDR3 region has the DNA TGTGCCAGCAGCCGAGACAGCGGGGGAGAGACCCAGTACTTC. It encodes CASSRDSGGETQYF.

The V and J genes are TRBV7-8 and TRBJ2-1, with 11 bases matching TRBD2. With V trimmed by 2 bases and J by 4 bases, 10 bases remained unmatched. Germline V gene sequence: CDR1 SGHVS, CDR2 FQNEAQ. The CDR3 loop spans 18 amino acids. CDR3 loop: CASSLRNIGTSGYNEQFF. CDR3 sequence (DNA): TGTGCCAGCAGCTTAAGGAACATCGGGACTAGCGGATACAATGAGCAGTTCTTC.

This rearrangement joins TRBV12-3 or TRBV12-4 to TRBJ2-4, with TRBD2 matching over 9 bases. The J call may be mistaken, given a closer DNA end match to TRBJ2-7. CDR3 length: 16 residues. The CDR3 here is CASSPGSGGYSYEQYF. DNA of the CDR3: TGTGCCAGCAGCCCGGGTAGCGGGGGATACTCCTACGAGCAGTACTTC.

The CDR3 is CASSLGQGTPRETQYF. CDR3 in DNA: TGTGCCAGCAGTTTAGGACAGGGGACACCCAGGGAGACCCAGTACTTC. This chain uses TRBV28 with TRBJ2-5, with TRBD1 identical over 9 bases. Germline V lookup: CDR1 MDHEN, CDR2 SYDVKM. The CDR3 spans 16 residues. The V gene end was trimmed by 2 bases and the J gene end by 5 bases; junction bases not matched to a gene: 9.

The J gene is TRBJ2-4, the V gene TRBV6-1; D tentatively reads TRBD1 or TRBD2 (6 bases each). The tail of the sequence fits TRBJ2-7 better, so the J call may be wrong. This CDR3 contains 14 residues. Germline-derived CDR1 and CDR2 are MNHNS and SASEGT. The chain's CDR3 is CASSVGGPVNEQYF. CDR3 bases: TGTGCCAGCAGTGTAGGGGGGCCCGTAAACGAGCAGTACTTC.

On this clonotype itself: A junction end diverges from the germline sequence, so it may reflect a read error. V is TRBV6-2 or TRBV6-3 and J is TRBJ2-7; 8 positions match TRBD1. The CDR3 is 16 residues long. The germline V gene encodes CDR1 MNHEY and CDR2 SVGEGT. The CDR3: CTSRPSGTGAAYEQYF. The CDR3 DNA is TGTACCAGCCGGCCTTCCGGGACAGGAGCAGCCTACGAGCAGTACTTC.

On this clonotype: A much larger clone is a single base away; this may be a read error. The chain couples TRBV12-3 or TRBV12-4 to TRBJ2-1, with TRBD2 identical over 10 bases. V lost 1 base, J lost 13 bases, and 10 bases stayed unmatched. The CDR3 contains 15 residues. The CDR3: CASSLGLAGAETQFF. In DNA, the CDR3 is TGTGCCAGCAGTTTAGGGCTAGCGGGAGCAGAGACCCAGTTCTTC.

DNA of the CDR3: TGTGCCAGCAGCTTGGGGGGAGTAGGGCTCTACAATGAGCAGTACTTC. Protein: CASSLGGVGLYNEQYF. V and J are TRBV11-2 and TRBJ2-1; D possibly corresponds to TRBD2 (6 bases). The J call may be faulty, since TRBJ2-7 better matches the DNA end. Per the germline V gene, CDR1 is SGHAT and CDR2 is FQNNGV. This CDR3 has 16 amino acids.

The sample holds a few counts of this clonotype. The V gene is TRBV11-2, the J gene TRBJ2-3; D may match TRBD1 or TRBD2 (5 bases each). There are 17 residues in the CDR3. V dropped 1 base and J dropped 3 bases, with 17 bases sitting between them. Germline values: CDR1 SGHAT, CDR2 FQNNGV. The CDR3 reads CASSLGGRERLTDTQYF. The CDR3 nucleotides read TGTGCCAGCAGCTTAGGGGGCAGGGAGAGGTTGACAGATACGCAGTATTTT. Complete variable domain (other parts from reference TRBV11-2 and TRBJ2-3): EAGVAQSPRYKIIEKRQSVAFWCNPISGHATLYWYQQILGQGPKLLIQFQNNGVVDDSQLPKDRFSAERLKGVDSTLKIQPAKLEDSAVYLCASSLGGRERLTDTQYFGPGTRLTVL.

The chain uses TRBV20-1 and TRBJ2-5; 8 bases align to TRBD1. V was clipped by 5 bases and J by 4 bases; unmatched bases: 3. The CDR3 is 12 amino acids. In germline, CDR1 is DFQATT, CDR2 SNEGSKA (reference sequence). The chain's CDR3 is CSAHQGAETQYF. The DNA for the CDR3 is TGCAGTGCTCACCAGGGGGCAGAGACCCAGTACTTC.

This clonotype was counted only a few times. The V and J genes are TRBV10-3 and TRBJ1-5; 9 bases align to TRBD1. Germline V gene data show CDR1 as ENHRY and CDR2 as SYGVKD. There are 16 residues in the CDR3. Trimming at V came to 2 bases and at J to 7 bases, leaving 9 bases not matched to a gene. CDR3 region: CAISESGRQGGQPQHF. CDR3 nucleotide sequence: TGTGCCATCAGTGAGAGTGGGAGACAGGGGGGACAGCCCCAGCATTTT.